The following is a T cell receptor (beta chain) sequence with its context. Its antigen is not known. Generated by immunoSEQ multiplex PCR, the TCRdb table keeps only in-frame clones and is missing some. The repertoire includes over 25,000 clones, around 79% of them detected once, and around 28% sits in the top ten. The sample originates from a study of OX40 agonist ivuxolimab in advanced cancers. Across the whole study: Ivuxolimab, an antibody that agonizes OX40 (CD134), was administered to the patients. A mean age of roughly 62 years, range about 20 to 79, was recorded, and 70% to 85% were male.

CDR1 is MNHEY, CDR2 SMNVEV, per germline (reference sequence). V shed 4 bases, J shed 7 bases, and the junction held 8 bases outside the gene matches. The CDR3 sequence is 14 residues long. Whole-study findings and limits: The authors also found low normalized T-cell clonal expansion in some nonresponders. At doses 0.1 to 3.0 mg/kg, CD4+ and CD8+ clones expanded.

The rearrangement links TRBV27 to TRBJ2-7; TRBD2 matches at 9 bases. This TCR came from an adult with an advanced solid tumor such as melanoma, head and neck, liver or kidney cancer. The sequencing used CD4+ or CD8+ T cells sorted from blood, collected in a trial of the OX40 agonist ivuxolimab. In DNA form, the CDR3 reads TGTGCCAGCAGTTCGGTAGCGGGAGTTTCAGAGCAGTACTTC. This sequence encodes CASSSVAGVSEQYF.